This T cell receptor (beta chain) was identified in a study of beta chain features in type 1 diabetes. Study-wide results and caveats: TCRB CDR3s were moderately but significantly shorter in Type 1 diabetes patients in all four CD4+ subsets.

Germline loops: CDR1 SGHTA, CDR2 FQGNSA. The CDR3 totals 15 residues. V lost 6 bases and J lost 4; bases outside the gene matches: 10. Isolated RNA was reverse transcribed in full, so expressed TCRB transcripts were sequenced. Method: immunoSEQ multiplex PCR; TCRdb's copy keeps in-frame clones and lacks some. The sample carries hundreds of thousands of clones, approximately 10% recorded once. This clone turned up a few times. No antigen is known for it. Sample: central memory CD4+ T cells from blood. The TCR was taken from a man aged 25 to 40 with type 1 diabetes. This sequence joins TRBV7-2 and TRBJ2-3; 7 positions agree with TRBD1. For the CDR3, the DNA is TGTGCCAGCAGGGCGACAGGGAATCGGGCAGATACGCAGTATTTT. It translates to CASRATGNRADTQYF.